The 30 T cell receptor beta chains given below trace back to one sample, sequenced in a study of blood T cells in healthy people across ages. It was with a sample-barcoded 5' primer and a J-beta primer mix that a second PCR of about 7 to 12 cycles was run. In TCRdb, the 5' RACE reads were re-called with MiXCR into one record per CDR3 protein. This sample has some 800,000 distinct CDR3 sequences; around 25% occur once, and the top ten carry more than 3%. These data were likewise used in another study, on T cells of mothers and their children.

Sequenced material: blood. The receptors here all came from a boy between 5 and 17 years old in good health.

The sample holds a few counts of this clonotype. J is TRBJ2-2 and V is TRBV29-1, with D possibly TRBD1 on 6 matching bases. CDR1 is SQVTM and CDR2 is ANQGSEA in the germline V gene. This CDR3 is built from 13 residues. V was clipped by 7 bases and J by 0 bases, with 9 bases between them. The CDR3: CSAQGANTGELFF. The DNA for the CDR3 is TGCAGCGCACAGGGTGCGAACACCGGGGAGCTGTTTTTT.

This chain links TRBV7-2 with TRBJ2-7, with 13 nucleotides matching TRBD2. The J segment lost 7 bases and the V segment lost 1 base, leaving 4 bases of the junction unmatched. Germline V CDR1 and CDR2: SGHTA, FQGNSA. The CDR3 covers 15 residues. CDR3 nucleotide sequence: TGTGCCAGCAGCTTAGAACTAGCGGGGGGGCATGAGCAGTACTTC. Residues: CASSLELAGGHEQYF.

V is TRBV20-1 and J is TRBJ2-1; D perhaps matches TRBD1 (5 bases). From germline, CDR1 is DFQATT and CDR2 SNEGSKA (reference sequence). CDR3 length equals 14 residues. CDR3 DNA sequence: TGCGGGGCCCAGCCCCAAGGTCCTTACAATGAGCAGTTCTTC. The encoded protein is CGAQPQGPYNEQFF.

There are a few counts of this clonotype. This chain joins TRBV10-3 and TRBJ2-5; tentative D call: TRBD2 (5 bases). The CDR3 is 14 amino acids. CDR1 is ENHRY and CDR2 is SYGVKD in the germline V gene. V was pared by 2 bases and J by 9 bases, with 16 bases between. The CDR3: CAISEGKTTEAQYF. The CDR3 DNA is TGTGCCATCAGTGAGGGAAAGACTACGGAGGCCCAGTACTTC.

V gene TRBV27 combines with J gene TRBJ2-3, with 9 nucleotides matching TRBD2. The CDR3 runs to 18 residues. The V gene's germline CDR1 is MNHEY and CDR2 SMNVEV (reference sequence). Trimming at V came to 4 bases and at J to 4 bases, leaving 15 bases not matched to a gene. This CDR3 is CASSSPALVAGGADTQYF. The CDR3, as DNA: TGTGCCAGCAGTTCCCCCGCTTTAGTGGCGGGGGGGGCAGATACGCAGTATTTT.

This clonotype has more than one count but fewer than ten. The chain couples TRBV27 to TRBJ1-1, with TRBD1 as a possible D gene (5 bases). The germline V and J ends were trimmed by 5 bases and 0 bases, with 16 bases remaining between them. This CDR3 comprises 16 residues. The germline gives CDR1 MNHEY, CDR2 SMNVEV (reference sequence). The CDR3 DNA reads as TGTGCCAGCAGTCCAATACCGGGGACGGTGAACACTGAAGCTTTCTTT. It codes for CASSPIPGTVNTEAFF.

Only a few counts were recorded for this clonotype. The chain carries TRBV2 and TRBJ1-2, with D uncertain. Germline V gives CDR1 SNHLY, CDR2 FYNNEI. The CDR3 is made up of 10 amino acids. The V gene lost 4 bases and the J gene lost 9 bases, with 6 bases spanning the gap. The CDR3 DNA sequence: TGTGCCAGCAGTGTGGTGAGCTACACCTTC. Encoded protein: CASSVVSYTF.

V gene TRBV5-1 combines with J gene TRBJ2-5; 12 nucleotides agree with TRBD1. Looked up from germline, CDR1 is SGHRS and CDR2 is YFSETQ. Germline trimming cut 4 bases from V and 5 bases from J; bases unmatched to any gene: 6. The CDR3 consists of 15 residues. The CDR3 sequence is CASSPGQGARETQYF. DNA for the CDR3: TGCGCCAGCAGCCCGGGACAGGGGGCGCGGGAGACCCAGTACTTC.

The V call is TRBV6-2 or TRBV6-3, the J call TRBJ1-1; weak D call: TRBD1 (5 bases). CDR1 MNHEY and CDR2 SVGEGT come from the germline V gene. V lost 2 bases, J lost 5 bases, and 12 bases lay in between. The CDR3 length is 14 residues. The CDR3 coding sequence is TGTGCCAGCAGTTACCCACCGGGGCGTACTGAAGCTTTCTTT. Translated: CASSYPPGRTEAFF.

This rearrangement joins TRBV7-9 to TRBJ2-7; D may be TRBD1 or TRBD2 (6 bases each). The germline V gene encodes CDR1 SEHNR and CDR2 FQNEAQ (reference sequence). The length of the CDR3 is 15 residues. The V end was cut by 5 bases, the J end by 1 base, with 15 bases between. The CDR3 sequence is CASSPIQGTSYEQYF. DNA of the CDR3: TGTGCCAGCAGCCCCATCCAGGGGACTTCCTACGAGCAGTACTTC.

This sequence joins TRBV10-3 and TRBJ2-7, with no clear D. The CDR3 is 13 amino acids. CDR1 is ENHRY and CDR2 is SYGVKD in the germline V gene. V lost 3 bases, J lost 3 bases, and 9 bases lay in between. CDR3: CAISDPLGYEQYF. CDR3 bases: TGTGCCATCAGTGACCCTTTGGGCTACGAGCAGTACTTC.

A few counts support this clonotype. The genes are TRBV15 and TRBJ2-3, with TRBD1 as a possible D gene (6 bases). The CDR3 has 14 amino acids. Trimming left V 4 bases short and J 2 bases short, with 10 bases between. CDR1 and CDR2 from the germline V gene are LNHNV and YYDKDF (reference sequence). CDR3 amino acids: CATSTYRVTDTQYF. CDR3 sequence (DNA): TGTGCCACCAGCACGTACAGGGTCACAGATACGCAGTATTTT.

The genes are TRBV20-1 and TRBJ1-6, with TRBD1 identical over 7 bases. J lost 13 bases, V lost 1 base, and 13 bases had no gene match. CDR3 length: 15 amino acids. Germline-derived CDR1 and CDR2 are DFQATT and SNEGSKA (reference sequence). CDR3 residues: CSARVVETGYNPLHF. In DNA form, the CDR3 reads TGCAGTGCTAGAGTCGTCGAGACAGGGTATAACCCCCTCCACTTT.

This sequence joins TRBV28 and TRBJ2-5, with D maybe TRBD2 (6 bases). CDR1 is MDHEN, CDR2 SYDVKM, per germline. V was trimmed by 6 bases and J by 2 bases, leaving 19 bases between them. The CDR3 totals 16 residues. CDR3 residues: CASSPGGARSQETQYF. The DNA for the CDR3 is TGTGCCAGCAGCCCCGGGGGAGCCCGGAGTCAAGAGACCCAGTACTTC. Based on the CDR3 plus reference TRBV28 and TRBJ2-5, the full variable domain is DVKVTQSSRYLVKRTGEKVFLECVQDMDHENMFWYRQDPGLGLRLIYFSYDVKMKEKGDIPEGYSVSREKKERFSLILESASTNQTSMYLCASSPGGARSQETQYFGPGTRLLVL.

This clonotype was observed a few times. The chain has TRBV28 and TRBJ2-3, with D possibly matching TRBD2 (5 bases). Trimming removed 3 bases at V and 2 bases at J, with 12 bases between. CDR3 size: 15 residues. Looked up from germline, CDR1 is MDHEN and CDR2 is SYDVKM. CDR3 DNA: TGTGCCAGCAGTTTTGGTCAGCGGTACACAGATACGCAGTATTTT. This gives the protein CASSFGQRYTDTQYF.

The V gene is TRBV6-1, the J gene TRBJ2-7; 8 bases match TRBD1. The ends lost 4 bases at V and 4 bases at J; junction bases unmatched: 12. CDR1 and CDR2 from the germline V gene are MNHNS and SASEGT. The CDR3 covers 16 residues. Here the CDR3 DNA reads TGTGCCAGCAGTGGGCCAGGACAGGGACCTTTTTACGAGCAGTACTTC. Translated: CASSGPGQGPFYEQYF.

This clonotype has more than one count but fewer than ten. V usage is TRBV7-2 and J usage is TRBJ2-5; 7 bases are a match to TRBD2. From germline, CDR1 is SGHTA and CDR2 FQGNSA. J was trimmed by 5 bases and V by 5 bases; bases with no gene match: 11. The CDR3 sequence is 15 residues long. CDR3 region: CASSRQGLEEETQYF. DNA for the CDR3: TGTGCCAGCAGCCGCCAAGGACTAGAGGAGGAGACCCAGTACTTC.

The rearrangement joins TRBV28 to TRBJ2-5, with D perhaps assigned TRBD1 or TRBD2 (5 bases each). The DNA end favors TRBJ2-7, so the J call may be wrong. This CDR3 has 16 amino acids. Germline V lookup: CDR1 MDHEN, CDR2 SYDVKM. The CDR3 here is CASSSPGRSLSYEQYF. The CDR3 DNA reads as TGTGCCAGCAGTAGCCCGGGACGCTCGCTATCCTACGAGCAGTACTTC.

The V call is TRBV28, the J call TRBJ1-5; 9 bases align to TRBD1. With 6 bases clipped from V and 3 bases from J, the junction kept 12 bases outside the gene matches. Germline CDR1 MDHEN, CDR2 SYDVKM. CDR3 length equals 17 residues. The CDR3: CASSQGRTGANNQPQHF. CDR3 in DNA: TGTGCCAGCAGCCAAGGCCGGACAGGGGCCAACAATCAGCCCCAGCATTTT.

V and J are TRBV29-1 and TRBJ2-3, with 11 nucleotides matching TRBD2. CDR1 is SQVTM, CDR2 ANQGSEA, per germline. CDR3 length: 14 amino acids. The trim removed 8 bases at V and 5 bases at J, leaving 9 bases unmatched. The CDR3 nucleotides are TGCAGCTTAATAGCGGGAGGGCGGGGAGATACGCAGTATTTT. Translation gives CSLIAGGRGDTQYF.

This clonotype appeared a few times. The V and J genes are TRBV14 and TRBJ2-1; no clear D gene. V was clipped by 5 bases and J by 2 bases, with 10 bases between them. This CDR3 is 14 amino acids long. Germline V gene lookup returns CDR1 SGHDN and CDR2 FVKESK. The CDR3 DNA reads as TGTGCCAGCAGCATAGGGATCGCCTACAATGAGCAGTTCTTC. Translating gives CASSIGIAYNEQFF. The entire variable domain, with the rest obtained from reference TRBV14 and TRBJ2-1, is as follows: EAGVTQFPSHSVIEKGQTVTLRCDPISGHDNLYWYRRVMGKEIKFLLHFVKESKQDESGMPNNRFLAERTGGTYSTLKVQPAELEDSGVYFCASSIGIAYNEQFFGPGTRLTVL.

The chain recombines TRBV6-2 or TRBV6-3 with TRBJ1-4; no clear D. The germline V gene encodes CDR1 MNHEY and CDR2 SVGEGT. Trimming took 6 bases from V and 5 from J, leaving 22 bases between them. The CDR3 runs 17 residues. In DNA form, the CDR3 reads TGTGCCAGCAGGCGGCAAGGACGGAGTGAACAGAATGAAAAACTGTTTTTT. This sequence encodes CASRRQGRSEQNEKLFF.

The genes are TRBV12-3 or TRBV12-4 and TRBJ2-3; no definite D call. With 0 bases removed from V and 0 bases from J, the gap between germline ends came to 4 bases. CDR3 size: 14 residues. The CDR3 DNA reads TGTGCCAGCAGTTTAGCGGACAGCACAGATACGCAGTATTTT. This sequence encodes CASSLADSTDTQYF.

This clonotype was detected many times. V and J are TRBV10-3 and TRBJ2-7; TRBD2 matches at 13 bases. The V and J ends lost 6 bases and 0 bases, in that order; junction bases with no gene match: 2. Germline V gives CDR1 ENHRY, CDR2 SYGVKD. This CDR3 is built from 15 residues. CDR3 residues: CAIRGTSGTSYEQYF. In nucleotides, the CDR3 is TGTGCCATCAGGGGGACTAGCGGGACCTCCTACGAGCAGTACTTC.

This rearrangement joins TRBV4-3 to TRBJ1-2, with TRBD1 as a possible D gene (5 bases). The CDR3 runs 15 residues. Trimming removed 0 bases from V and 4 bases from J, with 12 bases in between. The V gene's germline CDR1 is LGHNA and CDR2 YSLEER. The CDR3 DNA follows: TGCGCCAGCAGCCAAGATTACGGCAGGGCCTATGGCTACACCTTC. Protein sequence: CASSQDYGRAYGYTF.

V gene TRBV11-2 combines with J gene TRBJ2-3, with 10 bases matching TRBD2. Germline CDR1 reads SGHAT; CDR2 reads FQNNGV. V was clipped by 5 bases and J by 10 bases; unmatched bases: 18. This CDR3 is 17 amino acids long. CDR3 loop: CASSQGAAGGLESSQYF. The CDR3 bases are TGTGCCAGCAGCCAAGGGGCAGCGGGAGGGCTGGAGTCATCGCAGTATTTT.

The sample holds a few counts of this clonotype. In nucleotides, the CDR3 is TGCGCCAGCAGCCGGCGGGACACCACCAGCTACACAGATACGCAGTATTTT. Translated, it gives CASSRRDTTSYTDTQYF. The chain combines TRBV4-3 with TRBJ2-3, with D perhaps matching TRBD1 or TRBD2 (6 bases each). This CDR3 is built from 17 residues. Germline CDR1 LGHNA, CDR2 YSLEER. V was clipped by 4 bases and J by 2 bases, with 19 bases between them.

The DNA for the CDR3 is TGTGCCAGCAGTTACAAGGCGGGGGGGAGCACAGATACGCAGTATTTT. This gives the protein CASSYKAGGSTDTQYF. The chain joins TRBV6-5 to TRBJ2-3; 9 nucleotides line up with TRBD2. The CDR3 extends over 16 amino acids. CDR1 is MNHEY, CDR2 SVGAGI, per germline. V trimming: 2 bases; J trimming: 0 bases; junction bases outside the gene matches: 3.

This chain joins TRBV9 and TRBJ2-7, with 13 bases fitting TRBD2. Unmatched junction bases numbered 7, after V lost 3 bases and J lost 7 bases. Germline V gene lookup returns CDR1 SGDLS and CDR2 YYNGEE. The CDR3 runs to 15 residues. The CDR3 nucleotides read TGTGCCAGCAGCGCTGGACTAGCGGGAGTCAATGAGCAGTACTTC. Amino acid sequence: CASSAGLAGVNEQYF.

Many counts were recorded for this clonotype. The chain combines TRBV28 with TRBJ1-5; D unresolved. Trimming removed 6 bases at V and 3 bases at J, with 24 bases between. This CDR3 region has 18 residues. The germline V gene encodes CDR1 MDHEN and CDR2 SYDVKM. The CDR3 region is CASRPSGNYRGFNQPQHF. The CDR3 nucleotides read TGTGCCAGCAGGCCATCAGGAAACTACCGGGGATTCAATCAGCCCCAGCATTTT.